The clone carrying this T cell receptor beta chain was observed a handful of times. These data belong to a study of blood T cell repertoires in COVID-19. Study background: Acute and convalescent COVID-19 specimens originated in the United States, Italy and Spain. Sources were T cells, B-cell-depleted T cells, or PBMCs; the material itself was cDNA or gDNA.

The Seattle site enrolled patients during active infection and followed them longitudinally. This table comes from immunoSEQ multiplex PCR, and its TCRdb copy is limited to in-frame clones, with some not included. The sample includes 250,000 to 350,000 clones, about 90% of them seen just once. The clonotype was recovered from a woman in her thirties with COVID-19, enrolled during active disease. The sample was peripheral blood.

This CDR3 is CASSFPGGRGYTF. The CDR3 bases are TGTGCCAGCAGTTTCCCAGGGGGACGTGGCTACACCTTC. The chain recombines TRBV28 with TRBJ1-2; 7 nucleotides align to TRBD1. Germline-derived CDR1 and CDR2 are MDHEN and SYDVKM. Trimming cost V 3 bases and J 7 bases; bases outside gene matches: 5. The CDR3 loop spans 13 amino acids.